This is a list of T cell receptor beta chains from one sample in a study of tumor-infiltrating lymphocytes in primary liver carcinoma. TCRdb re-called the multiplex PCR reads through MiXCR, storing one row per CDR3 protein. Of about 310,000 distinct CDR3 sequences listed, approximately 58% are singletons. The sample comprised peripheral blood. The receptors stem from a woman in her thirties with primary liver carcinoma and hepatitis B virus infection. CDR3s include the opening cysteine and the closing phenylalanine or tryptophan. Fields, in order: D gene, clone size, V gene, J gene, CDR3 protein, CDR3 DNA. The D gene is left open where the match is weak. Rows give clone size only sometimes, using once, few, many, or a class for an expanded clone.

D gene: .
clone size: .
V gene: TRBV29-1
J gene: TRBJ1-2
CDR3 protein: CNVSGRPYGYTF
CDR3 DNA: TGTAATGTTTCGGGCAGGCCATATGGCTACACCTTC

D gene: .
clone size: many
V gene: TRBV6-5
J gene: TRBJ2-5
CDR3 protein: CASSSWGSPQETQYF
CDR3 DNA: TGTGCCAGCAGTTCATGGGGAAGCCCCCAAGAGACCCAGTACTTC

D gene: .
clone size: few
V gene: TRBV12-3/TRBV12-4
J gene: TRBJ2-1
CDR3 protein: CASSMEWSLDEQFF
CDR3 DNA: TGTGCCAGCAGTATGGAGTGGAGTCTTGATGAGCAGTTCTTC

D gene: .
clone size: .
V gene: TRBV24-1
J gene: TRBJ1-1
CDR3 protein: CAIRAKGSSTEAFF
CDR3 DNA: TGTGCCATCAGGGCCAAGGGGAGTTCCACTGAAGCTTTCTTT

D gene: .
clone size: .
V gene: TRBV7-9
J gene: TRBJ1-4
CDR3 protein: CASSLPLGATNEKLFF
CDR3 DNA: TGTGCCAGCAGCCTCCCGCTGGGGGCAACTAATGAAAAACTGTTTTTT

D gene: .
clone size: .
V gene: TRBV4-2
J gene: TRBJ2-5
CDR3 protein: CTSSQPLGQETQYF
CDR3 DNA: TGTACCAGCAGCCAACCATTGGGCCAAGAGACTCAGTACTTC

D gene: TRBD2
clone size: .
V gene: TRBV11-2
J gene: TRBJ2-7
CDR3 protein: CASGPWTSAYKEQYF
CDR3 DNA: TGTGCCAGTGGCCCATGGACTAGCGCCTACAAAGAGCAGTACTTC

D gene: .
clone size: many
V gene: TRBV6-5
J gene: TRBJ1-1
CDR3 protein: CASSPGVGLLNTEAFF
CDR3 DNA: TGTGCCAGCAGCCCTGGGGTGGGCCTATTGAACACTGAAGCTTTCTTT

D gene: .
clone size: once
V gene: TRBV4-3
J gene: TRBJ2-7
CDR3 protein: CTSSLSAGPLIYEQYF
CDR3 DNA: TGCACCAGCAGCCTTTCGGCAGGGCCGTTAATCTACGAGCAGTACTTC

D gene: .
clone size: .
V gene: TRBV5-8
J gene: TRBJ2-3
CDR3 protein: CASTSGGPADKQYF
CDR3 DNA: TGTGCCAGCACCAGTGGCGGACCGGCAGATAAGCAGTATTTT

D gene: .
clone size: many
V gene: TRBV12-3/TRBV12-4
J gene: TRBJ2-7
CDR3 protein: CASSLSAYEQYF
CDR3 DNA: TGTGCCAGCAGTTTGAGCGCTTACGAGCAGTACTTC

D gene: .
clone size: few
V gene: TRBV5-6
J gene: TRBJ2-2
CDR3 protein: CASSLYGGFGTGELFF
CDR3 DNA: TGTGCCAGCAGCCTATATGGGGGGTTCGGCACCGGGGAGCTGTTTTTT

D gene: .
clone size: .
V gene: TRBV11-2
J gene: TRBJ2-3
CDR3 protein: CAGSSRTDTQYF
CDR3 DNA: TGCGCCGGCAGCTCGCGCACAGATACGCAGTATTTT

D gene: .
clone size: many
V gene: TRBV5-1
J gene: TRBJ2-5
CDR3 protein: CASSIQETQYF
CDR3 DNA: TGTGCCAGCAGCATACAAGAGACCCAGTACTTC

D gene: TRBD2
clone size: many
V gene: TRBV10-2
J gene: TRBJ2-1
CDR3 protein: CASSEGYGLAGEQFF
CDR3 DNA: TGCGCCAGCAGTGAGGGGTATGGGCTAGCGGGTGAGCAGTTCTTC

D gene: .
clone size: many
V gene: TRBV10-3
J gene: TRBJ2-7
CDR3 protein: CAISDSVSYEQYF
CDR3 DNA: TGTGCCATCAGTGACTCGGTATCCTACGAGCAGTACTTC

D gene: .
clone size: .
V gene: TRBV5-1
J gene: TRBJ2-3
CDR3 protein: CASGLTGTDTQYF
CDR3 DNA: TGCGCCAGCGGCTTGACAGGCACAGATACGCAGTATTTT